A selection of T cell receptor beta chains follows, all from one sample in a study of tumor-infiltrating lymphocytes in primary liver carcinoma. TCRdb reprocessed the multiplex PCR reads via MiXCR and lists one record per CDR3 protein. The sample has about 320,000 distinct CDR3 sequences, about 60% seen once. Sequencing was performed on peripheral blood. These receptors were taken from a man aged 35 to 55 with primary liver carcinoma and hepatitis B virus infection. Each CDR3 is given with its conserved first and last residue. The D gene is left open where the match is weak. Clone size appears in some rows only: once, few, many, or a class for an expanded clone.

clone_size j_call d_call v_call cdr3_aa cdr3_nt
- TRBJ1-1 TRBD1 TRBV4-1 CPNSRTGTGRRITEAFF TGCCCCAACAGCCGGACCGGGACAGGGAGGCGCATCACTGAAGCTTTCTTT
- TRBJ2-1 TRBD1 TRBV14 CASSRQGYNEQFF TGTGCCAGCAGCCGACAGGGTTACAATGAGCAGTTCTTC
- TRBJ2-7 TRBD2 TRBV10-2 CASTSGIAEQYF TGCGCCAGTACTAGCGGGATAGCCGAGCAGTACTTC
many TRBJ2-7 - TRBV29-1 CSVASVYEQYF TGCAGCGTTGCTAGCGTCTACGAGCAGTACTTC
many TRBJ2-3 - TRBV29-1 CSVGGTPGTRKTDTQYF TGCAGCGTTGGCGGGACCCCCGGGACACGGAAAACAGATACGCAGTATTTT
many TRBJ1-1 - TRBV10-3 CATSGGGPNTEAFF TGTGCGACCTCGGGAGGAGGACCAAACACTGAAGCTTTCTTT
many TRBJ2-2 TRBD2 TRBV6-2/TRBV6-3 CASSPGGGRDTGELFF TGTGCCAGCAGTCCAGGCGGGGGACGCGACACCGGGGAGCTGTTTTTT
few TRBJ2-3 - TRBV10-3 CAIRGQSQGTQYF TGTGCCATCAGGGGACAATCCCAAGGTACGCAGTATTTT
- TRBJ1-4 TRBD1 TRBV28 CASRIRDRPDSTNEKLFF TGTGCCAGCAGAATTAGGGACAGGCCAGACTCAACTAATGAAAAACTGTTTTTT
- TRBJ2-1 - TRBV7-9 CASSPTVGARKYNEQFF TGTGCCAGCAGTCCTACGGTGGGGGCTAGAAAATACAATGAGCAGTTCTTC
- TRBJ2-1 TRBD2 TRBV28 CASSSGRAGEQFF TGTGCCAGCAGTTCTGGGAGGGCGGGTGAGCAGTTCTTC
- TRBJ2-5 - TRBV5-6 CASSFDRQETQYF TGTGCCAGCAGCTTTGACAGACAAGAGACCCAGTACTTC
many TRBJ2-4 TRBD2 TRBV4-3 CASSQDLTGTSSVF TGCGCCAGCAGCCAAGATCTGACCGGGACTAGCAGTGTCTTC
once TRBJ2-2 - TRBV4-1 CARSPLTGELFF TGCGCCAGAAGCCCACTTACCGGGGAGTTGTTTTTT
- TRBJ2-7 - TRBV11-2 CASSERTNCEQYF TGTGCCAGCAGCGAGAGGACTAACTGCGAGCAGTACTTC
- TRBJ1-6 - TRBV7-8 CASRLYASSSYNPPLHF TGTGCCAGCAGATTATACGCGTCAAGCTCCTATAATCCACCCCTCCACTTT
- TRBJ2-7 - TRBV11-2 CASSLGLVGDEHYF TGTGCCAGCAGCTTAGGTCTAGTGGGAGACGAGCACTACTTC
- TRBJ2-2 - TRBV28 CAGGTAHTNTGELFF TGTGCCGGAGGGACAGCCCACACTAACACCGGGGAGCTGTTTTTT
many TRBJ2-3 - TRBV6-5 CASRPSSGTQYF TGTGCCAGCAGACCATCATCAGGCACGCAGTATTTT
- TRBJ1-1 TRBD1 TRBV11-2 CASNRDRAKGTEAFF TGTGCCAGCAACCGGGACAGGGCTAAGGGCACTGAAGCTTTCTTT
- TRBJ2-2 - TRBV11-2 CTSSYIGASNTGELIF TGTACCAGCAGCTACATAGGGGCCTCGAACACCGGGGAGCTGATTTTT
- TRBJ2-5 - TRBV6-2/TRBV6-3 CASRDINEETQYF TGTGCCAGCCGGGACATTAACGAAGAGACCCAGTACTTC
- TRBJ2-1 - TRBV7-9 CASILPPGDEQFF TGTGCCAGCATCCTACCCCCAGGGGATGAGCAGTTCTTC
few TRBJ2-1 TRBD2 TRBV5-1 CASSPGLAVGYNEQFF TGCGCCAGCAGCCCTGGACTAGCGGTAGGGTACAATGAGCAGTTCTTC
- TRBJ1-5 - TRBV6-2/TRBV6-3 CASSGSMQPQHF TGTGCCAGCAGTGGGTCCATGCAGCCCCAGCATTTT
once TRBJ1-2 - TRBV11-2 CASSLDDKAYYGYTF TGTGCCAGCAGCTTAGACGACAAGGCCTACTATGGCTACACCTTC
- TRBJ1-5 - TRBV19 CASRKQRYQPQHF TGTGCCAGTAGAAAGCAGAGGTATCAGCCCCAGCATTTT
- TRBJ2-6 TRBD1 TRBV5-1 CASSAPGTGDNSGANVLTF TGCGCCAGCAGCGCACCCGGGACAGGGGATAACTCTGGGGCCAACGTCCTGACTTTC
many TRBJ2-3 - TRBV29-1 CSVDGVGTDTLDTQYF TGCAGCGTTGACGGGGTGGGAACAGATACCTTGGATACGCAGTATTTT
- TRBJ2-1 - TRBV11-1 CSSSSGIAGNAQFF TGTTCCAGCAGTAGCGGAATCGCAGGCAATGCGCAGTTCTTC
once TRBJ2-7 TRBD2 TRBV10-3 CDISSGLASYEQYF TGTGATATCAGTTCGGGACTAGCTTCCTACGAGCAGTACTTC
many TRBJ2-1 TRBD2 TRBV7-9 CASSLSSGRARTYNEQFF TGTGCCAGCAGCTTATCGAGCGGGAGGGCCAGGACCTACAATGAGCAGTTCTTC
- TRBJ2-4 - TRBV28 CASSRVGETKNIQYF TGTGCCAGCAGTAGAGTAGGCGAAACCAAAAACATTCAGTACTTC
- TRBJ2-7 - TRBV4-3 CASGQDRQTYEQYF TGCGCCAGCGGCCAAGATCGCCAGACCTACGAGCAGTACTTC
- TRBJ2-1 - TRBV24-1 CATSDRDGTSLPNRQFF TGTGCCACCAGTGATCGCGACGGGACATCCCTCCCCAATAGGCAGTTCTTC
many TRBJ2-1 - TRBV4-1 CASSQDQPGPGNEQFF TGCGCCAGCAGCCAAGATCAACCGGGACCAGGCAATGAGCAGTTCTTC
- TRBJ2-3 - TRBV30 CAMDPGRTQYF TGTGCCATGGACCCCGGTCGGACGCAGTATTTT
- TRBJ2-1 - TRBV6-2/TRBV6-3 CASSLGGNEKFF TGTGCCAGCAGTTTGGGCGGGAATGAGAAGTTCTTC
- TRBJ1-4 - TRBV10-3 CAISLGTRNEKLFF TGTGCCATCAGCCTCGGGACAAGGAACGAAAAACTATTTTTT
- TRBJ1-1 - TRBV11-1 CASGLQNTEAFF TGTGCCAGTGGCTTACAGAACACTGAAGCTTTCTTT
- TRBJ2-1 TRBD2 TRBV11-2 CASSSLAGSYSKQFF TGTGCCAGCAGCTCGCTAGCGGGCTCCTACAGTAAGCAGTTCTTC
- TRBJ2-1 TRBD2 TRBV7-9 CASNSSGTGNEQFF TGTGCCAGCAACTCTAGCGGGACGGGTAATGAGCAGTTCTTC
- TRBJ1-1 - TRBV5-4 CASSFVSKNTEAFF TGTGCCAGCAGCTTTGTCAGCAAAAACACTGAAGCTTTCTTT
once TRBJ2-1 TRBD2 TRBV6-2/TRBV6-3 CASSPPRLAGPPKNNKQFF TGTGCCAGCAGCCCTCCGCGGCTAGCGGGTCCACCCAAGAACAATAAGCAGTTCTTC
- TRBJ1-6 TRBD1 TRBV11-1 CASSRDRVNSPIHF TGCGCCAGCAGCCGGGACAGGGTAAATTCACCCATCCACTTT
- TRBJ1-1 - TRBV11-2 CASSFYEGTEAFF TGTGCCAGCAGCTTTTATGAGGGGACTGAAGCTTTCTTT
- TRBJ2-7 TRBD2 TRBV20-1 CSARDLRAGGNVNEQYF TGCAGTGCTAGAGATCTACGGGCGGGAGGGAATGTAAACGAGCAGTACTTC
- TRBJ2-1 TRBD2 TRBV10-3 CAISETGTSVGEQFF TGTGCCATCAGTGAGACCGGGACTAGCGTAGGGGAGCAGTTCTTC
- TRBJ2-6 - TRBV10-3 CAIRYSGSVANVLTF TGTGCCATCAGGTATAGCGGCTCTGTGGCCAACGTCCTGACTTTC
- TRBJ2-5 - TRBV29-1 CNALTSGETRYF TGCAACGCCTTGACTAGTGGAGAGACCCGGTACTTC
few TRBJ1-4 - TRBV12-3/TRBV12-4 CASRAGLLGEKLFF TGTGCCAGCCGGGCCGGGCTCCTAGGGGAAAAACTGTTTTTT
many TRBJ1-5 - TRBV6-2/TRBV6-3 CASSSRQYSNQPQHF TGTGCCAGCAGTTCCCGGCAGTATAGCAATCAGCCCCAGCATTTT
- TRBJ2-7 TRBD2 TRBV7-9 CASSLGLADSYEQYF TGTGCCAGCAGCTTAGGGCTAGCGGACTCCTACGAGCAGTACTTC
many TRBJ2-3 - TRBV11-2 CASRRLEATGTDTQYF TGTGCCAGCAGACGACTAGAAGCGACGGGCACAGATACGCAGTATTTT
- TRBJ2-7 TRBD1 TRBV30 CAWDRGQGSYEQYF TGTGCCTGGGACAGGGGACAGGGCTCCTACGAGCAGTACTTC